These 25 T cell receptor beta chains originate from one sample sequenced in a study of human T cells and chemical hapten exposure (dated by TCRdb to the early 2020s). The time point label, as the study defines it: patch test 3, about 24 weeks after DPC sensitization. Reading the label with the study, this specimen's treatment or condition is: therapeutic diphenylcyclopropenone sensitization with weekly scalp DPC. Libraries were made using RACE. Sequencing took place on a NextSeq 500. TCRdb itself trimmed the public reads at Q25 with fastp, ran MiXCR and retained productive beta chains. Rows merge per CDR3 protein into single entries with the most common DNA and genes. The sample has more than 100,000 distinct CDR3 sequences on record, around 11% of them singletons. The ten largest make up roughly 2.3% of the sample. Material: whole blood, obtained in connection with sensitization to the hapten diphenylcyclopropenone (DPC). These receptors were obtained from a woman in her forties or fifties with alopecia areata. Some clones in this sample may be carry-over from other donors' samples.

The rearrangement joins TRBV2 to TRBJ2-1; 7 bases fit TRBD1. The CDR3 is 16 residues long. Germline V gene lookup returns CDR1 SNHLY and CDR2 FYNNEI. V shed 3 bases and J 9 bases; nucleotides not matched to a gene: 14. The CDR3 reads CASSDEQGVFRGEQFF. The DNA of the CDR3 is TGTGCCAGCAGTGATGAGCAGGGGGTTTTCAGGGGTGAGCAGTTCTTC.

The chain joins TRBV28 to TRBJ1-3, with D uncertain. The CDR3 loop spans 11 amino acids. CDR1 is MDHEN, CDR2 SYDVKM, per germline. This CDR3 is CAAGSGNTIYF. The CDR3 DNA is TGTGCGGCTGGCTCTGGAAACACCATATATTTT.

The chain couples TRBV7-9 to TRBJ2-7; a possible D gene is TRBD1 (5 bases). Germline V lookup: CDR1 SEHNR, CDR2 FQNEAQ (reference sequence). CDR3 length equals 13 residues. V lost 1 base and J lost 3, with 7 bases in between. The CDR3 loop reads CASSLGTRYEQYF. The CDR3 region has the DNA TGTGCCAGCAGCTTAGGGACACGCTACGAGCAGTACTTC. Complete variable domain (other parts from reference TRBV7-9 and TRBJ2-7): DTGVSQNPRHKITKRGQNVTFRCDPISEHNRLYWYRQTLGQGPEFLTYFQNEAQLEKSRLLSDRFSAERPKGSFSTLEIQRTEQGDSAMYLCASSLGTRYEQYFGPGTRLTVT.

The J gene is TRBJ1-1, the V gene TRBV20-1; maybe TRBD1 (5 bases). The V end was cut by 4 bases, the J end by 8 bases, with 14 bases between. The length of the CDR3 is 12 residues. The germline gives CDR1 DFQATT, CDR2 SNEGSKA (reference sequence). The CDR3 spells CSANGGDGEAFF. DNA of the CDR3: TGCAGTGCTAACGGGGGGGACGGCGAAGCTTTCTTT.

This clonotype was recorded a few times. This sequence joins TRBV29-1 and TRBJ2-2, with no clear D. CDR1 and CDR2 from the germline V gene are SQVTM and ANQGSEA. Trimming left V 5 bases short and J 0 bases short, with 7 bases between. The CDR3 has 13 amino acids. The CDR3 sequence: CSVLMANTGELFF. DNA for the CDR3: TGCAGCGTTCTGATGGCGAACACCGGGGAGCTGTTTTTT.

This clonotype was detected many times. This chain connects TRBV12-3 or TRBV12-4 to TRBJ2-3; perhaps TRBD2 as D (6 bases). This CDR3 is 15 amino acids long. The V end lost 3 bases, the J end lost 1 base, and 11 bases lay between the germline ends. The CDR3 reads CASSLHGGRTDTQYF. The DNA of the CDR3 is TGTGCCAGCAGTTTGCACGGGGGTCGCACAGATACGCAGTATTTT.

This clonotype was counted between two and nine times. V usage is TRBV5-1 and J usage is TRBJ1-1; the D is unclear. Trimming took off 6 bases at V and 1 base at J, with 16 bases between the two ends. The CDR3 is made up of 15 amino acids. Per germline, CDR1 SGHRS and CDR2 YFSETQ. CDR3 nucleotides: TGCGCCAGCAAAATGGACCTCAATCGGAACACTGAAGCTTTCTTT. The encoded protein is CASKMDLNRNTEAFF. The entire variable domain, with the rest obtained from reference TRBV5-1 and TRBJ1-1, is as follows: KAGVTQTPRYLIKTRGQQVTLSCSPISGHRSVSWYQQTPGQGLQFLFEYFSETQRNKGNFPGRFSGRQFSNSRSEMNVSTLELGDSALYLCASKMDLNRNTEAFFGQGTRLTVV.

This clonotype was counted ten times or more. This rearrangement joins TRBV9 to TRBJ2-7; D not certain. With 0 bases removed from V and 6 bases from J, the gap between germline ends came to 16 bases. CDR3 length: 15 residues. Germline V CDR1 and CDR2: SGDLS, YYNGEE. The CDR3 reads CASSVGVTYPSEQYF. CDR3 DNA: TGTGCCAGCAGCGTAGGAGTTACCTACCCCTCCGAGCAGTACTTC.

CDR3 sequence reads: CASSLRPPGLAGTGANVLTF. The DNA of the CDR3 is TGTGCCAGCAGTTTAAGGCCCCCGGGACTAGCGGGAACTGGGGCCAACGTCCTGACTTTC. The J gene is TRBJ2-6, the V gene TRBV27; 13 nucleotides align to TRBD2. Unmatched junction bases numbered 9, after V lost 2 bases and J lost 2 bases. The CDR3 consists of 20 residues. Germline V gene sequence: CDR1 MNHEY, CDR2 SMNVEV (reference sequence). The full variable domain, completed using reference TRBV27 and TRBJ2-6, is EAQVTQNPRYLITVTGKKLTVTCSQNMNHEYMSWYRQDPGLGLRQIYYSMNVEVTDKGDVPEGYKVSRKEKRNFPLILESPSPNQTSLYFCASSLRPPGLAGTGANVLTFGAGSRLTVL.

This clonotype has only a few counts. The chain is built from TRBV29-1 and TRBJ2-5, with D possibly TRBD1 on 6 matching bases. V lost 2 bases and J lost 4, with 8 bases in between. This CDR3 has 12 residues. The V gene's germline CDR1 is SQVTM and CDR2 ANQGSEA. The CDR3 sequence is CSVETRGETQYF. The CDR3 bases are TGCAGCGTTGAAACCAGGGGAGAGACCCAGTACTTC.

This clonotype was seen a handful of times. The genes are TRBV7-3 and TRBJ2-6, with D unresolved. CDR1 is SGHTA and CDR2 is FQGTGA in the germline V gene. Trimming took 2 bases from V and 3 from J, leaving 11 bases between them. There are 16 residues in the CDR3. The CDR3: CASSLVRRSGANVLTF. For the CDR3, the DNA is TGTGCCAGCAGCTTAGTCAGAAGGAGTGGGGCCAACGTCCTGACTTTC.

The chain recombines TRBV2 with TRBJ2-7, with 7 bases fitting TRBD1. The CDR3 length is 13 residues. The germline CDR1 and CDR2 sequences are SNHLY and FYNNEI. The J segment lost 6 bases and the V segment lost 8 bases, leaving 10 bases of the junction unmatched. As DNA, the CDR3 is TGTGCCAGCGGAACAGGGGTGATGGGCGAGCAGTACTTC. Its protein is CASGTGVMGEQYF.

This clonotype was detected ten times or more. The CDR3 loop reads CSVEGSGGDEQFF. Written as DNA, the CDR3 is TGCAGCGTTGAGGGCAGCGGCGGGGATGAGCAGTTCTTC. The V and J genes are TRBV29-1 and TRBJ2-1, with D perhaps TRBD2 (6 bases). Trimming stripped 3 bases from V and 8 bases from J, with 14 bases between. The CDR3 has 13 amino acids. Germline CDR1 SQVTM, CDR2 ANQGSEA.

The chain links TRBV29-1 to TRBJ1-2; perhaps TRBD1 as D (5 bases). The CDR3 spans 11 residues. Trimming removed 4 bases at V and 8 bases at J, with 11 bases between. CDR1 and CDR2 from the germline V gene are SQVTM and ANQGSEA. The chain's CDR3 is CSVGAGGGYTF. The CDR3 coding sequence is TGCAGCGTTGGAGCGGGGGGAGGCTACACCTTC.

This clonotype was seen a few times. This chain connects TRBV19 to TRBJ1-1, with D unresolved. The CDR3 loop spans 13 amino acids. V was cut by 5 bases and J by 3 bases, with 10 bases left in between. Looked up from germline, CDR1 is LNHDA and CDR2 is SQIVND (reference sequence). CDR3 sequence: CASSQKGDTEAFF. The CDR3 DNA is TGTGCCAGTAGTCAGAAGGGAGACACTGAAGCTTTCTTT.

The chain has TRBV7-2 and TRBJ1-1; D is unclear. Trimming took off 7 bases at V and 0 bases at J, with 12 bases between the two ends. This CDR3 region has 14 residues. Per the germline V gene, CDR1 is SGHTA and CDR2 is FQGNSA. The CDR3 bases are TGTGCCAGCAAAGAGTCCGGGGTGAACACTGAAGCTTTCTTT. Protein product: CASKESGVNTEAFF.

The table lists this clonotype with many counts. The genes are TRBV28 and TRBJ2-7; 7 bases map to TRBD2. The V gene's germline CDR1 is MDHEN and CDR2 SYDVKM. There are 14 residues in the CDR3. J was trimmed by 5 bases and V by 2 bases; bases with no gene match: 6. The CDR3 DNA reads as TGTGCCAGCAGTTTACGGCGGGAGATGAACGAGCAGTACTTC. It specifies CASSLRREMNEQYF.

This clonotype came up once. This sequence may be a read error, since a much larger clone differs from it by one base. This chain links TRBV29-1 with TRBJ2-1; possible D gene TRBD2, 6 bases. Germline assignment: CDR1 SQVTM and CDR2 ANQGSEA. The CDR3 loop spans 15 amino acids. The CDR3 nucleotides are TGCAGCGTGATGGGGGGTCAGACCTCCTACAATGAGCGGTTCTTC. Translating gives CSVMGGQTSYNERFF.

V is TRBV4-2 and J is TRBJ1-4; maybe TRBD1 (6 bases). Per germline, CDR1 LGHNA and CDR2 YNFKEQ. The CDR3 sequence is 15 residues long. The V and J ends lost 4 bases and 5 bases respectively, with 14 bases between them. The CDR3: CASSPQDRSNEKLFF. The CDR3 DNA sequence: TGTGCCAGCAGCCCCCAGGACAGATCGAATGAAAAACTGTTTTTT.

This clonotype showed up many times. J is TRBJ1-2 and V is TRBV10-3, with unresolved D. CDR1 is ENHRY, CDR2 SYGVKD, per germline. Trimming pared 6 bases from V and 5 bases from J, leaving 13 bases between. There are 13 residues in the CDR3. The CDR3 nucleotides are TGTGCCATCAGCCTAGGAGAGGAATATGGCTACACCTTC. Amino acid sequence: CAISLGEEYGYTF.

CDR3 bases: TGTGCCAGCAGCTTAGCGCCGGGAGGCCCCACCGGTACGCAGTATTTT. As protein: CASSLAPGGPTGTQYF. The chain recombines TRBV7-2 with TRBJ2-3, with TRBD2 matching over 7 bases. The junction had 11 bases not matched to a gene; V was cut back by 0 bases and J by 8 bases. From germline, CDR1 is SGHTA and CDR2 FQGNSA. There are 16 residues in the CDR3.

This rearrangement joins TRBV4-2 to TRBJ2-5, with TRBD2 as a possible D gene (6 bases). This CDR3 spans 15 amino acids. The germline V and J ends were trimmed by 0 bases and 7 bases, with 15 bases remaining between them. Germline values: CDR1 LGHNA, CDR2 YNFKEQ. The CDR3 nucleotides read TGTGCCAGCAGCCAAGAACGCGGGGATCAGGGGACCCAGTACTTC. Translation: CASSQERGDQGTQYF.

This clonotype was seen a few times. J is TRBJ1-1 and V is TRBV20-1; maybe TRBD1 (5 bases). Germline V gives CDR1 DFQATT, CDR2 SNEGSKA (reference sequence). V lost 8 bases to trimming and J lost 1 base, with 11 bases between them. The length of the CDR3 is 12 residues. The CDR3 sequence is CSPRQSNTEAFF. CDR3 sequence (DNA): TGCAGTCCCCGACAGTCGAACACTGAAGCTTTCTTT.

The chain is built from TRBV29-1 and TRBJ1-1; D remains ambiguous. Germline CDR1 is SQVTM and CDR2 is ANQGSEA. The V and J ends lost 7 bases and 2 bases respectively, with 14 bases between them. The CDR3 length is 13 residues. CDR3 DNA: TGCAGCGGCCCATTCTCCAGTAACACTGAAGCTTTCTTT. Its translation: CSGPFSSNTEAFF.

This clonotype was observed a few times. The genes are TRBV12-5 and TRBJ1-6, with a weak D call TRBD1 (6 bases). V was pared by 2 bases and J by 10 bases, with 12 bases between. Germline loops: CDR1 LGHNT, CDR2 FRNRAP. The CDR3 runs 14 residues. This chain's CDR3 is CASGLTGSLSPLHF. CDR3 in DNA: TGTGCTAGTGGTTTGACAGGGTCCTTGTCACCCCTCCACTTT.